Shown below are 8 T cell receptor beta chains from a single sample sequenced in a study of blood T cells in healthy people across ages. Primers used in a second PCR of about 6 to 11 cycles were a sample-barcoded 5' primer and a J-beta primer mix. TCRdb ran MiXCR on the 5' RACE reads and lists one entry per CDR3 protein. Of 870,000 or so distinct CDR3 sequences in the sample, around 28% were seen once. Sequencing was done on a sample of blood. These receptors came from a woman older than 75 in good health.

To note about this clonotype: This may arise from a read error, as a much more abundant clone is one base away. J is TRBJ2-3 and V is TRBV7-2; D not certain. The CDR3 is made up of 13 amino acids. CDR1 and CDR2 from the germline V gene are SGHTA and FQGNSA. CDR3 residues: CAGSLKYTDTQYF. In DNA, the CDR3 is TGTGCCGGCAGCTTAAAGTACACAGATACGCAGTATTTT.

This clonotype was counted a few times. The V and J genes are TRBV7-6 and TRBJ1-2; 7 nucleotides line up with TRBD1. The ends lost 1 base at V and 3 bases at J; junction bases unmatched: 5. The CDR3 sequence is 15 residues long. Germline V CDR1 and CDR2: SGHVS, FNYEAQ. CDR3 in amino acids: CASSLGSGQDYGYTF. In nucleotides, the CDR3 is TGTGCCAGCAGCTTAGGGTCCGGACAGGACTATGGCTACACCTTC. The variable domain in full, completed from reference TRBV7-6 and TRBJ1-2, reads GAGVSQSPRYKVTKRGQDVALRCDPISGHVSLYWYRQALGQGPEFLTYFNYEAQQDKSGLPNDRFSAERPEGSISTLTIQRTEQRDSAMYRCASSLGSGQDYGYTFGSGTRLTVV.

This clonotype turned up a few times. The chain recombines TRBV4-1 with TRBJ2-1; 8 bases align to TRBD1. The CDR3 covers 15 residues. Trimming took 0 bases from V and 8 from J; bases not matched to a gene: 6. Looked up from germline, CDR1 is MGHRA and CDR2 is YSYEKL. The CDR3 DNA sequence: TGCGCCAGCAGCCAAGACCAGGGGGCGATCGATGAGCAGTTCTTC. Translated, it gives CASSQDQGAIDEQFF.

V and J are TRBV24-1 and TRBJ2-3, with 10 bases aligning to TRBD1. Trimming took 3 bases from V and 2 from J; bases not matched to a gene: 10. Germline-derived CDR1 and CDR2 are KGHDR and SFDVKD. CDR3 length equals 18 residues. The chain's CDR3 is CATSDHASTGGNTDTQYF. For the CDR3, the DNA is TGTGCCACCAGTGATCACGCCTCGACAGGGGGCAACACAGATACGCAGTATTTT.

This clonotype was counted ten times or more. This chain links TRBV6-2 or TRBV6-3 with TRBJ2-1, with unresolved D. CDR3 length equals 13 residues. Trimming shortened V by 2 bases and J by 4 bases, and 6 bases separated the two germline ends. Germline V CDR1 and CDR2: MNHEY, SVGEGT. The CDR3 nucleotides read TGTGCCAGCAGTTACCAGGCGTACAATGAGCAGTTCTTC. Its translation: CASSYQAYNEQFF.

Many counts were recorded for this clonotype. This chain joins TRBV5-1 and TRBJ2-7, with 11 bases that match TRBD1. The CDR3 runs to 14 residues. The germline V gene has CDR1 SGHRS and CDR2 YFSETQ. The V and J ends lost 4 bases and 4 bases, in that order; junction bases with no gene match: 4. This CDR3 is CASSQGQGAYEQYF. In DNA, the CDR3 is TGCGCCAGCAGCCAAGGACAGGGGGCGTACGAGCAGTACTTC.

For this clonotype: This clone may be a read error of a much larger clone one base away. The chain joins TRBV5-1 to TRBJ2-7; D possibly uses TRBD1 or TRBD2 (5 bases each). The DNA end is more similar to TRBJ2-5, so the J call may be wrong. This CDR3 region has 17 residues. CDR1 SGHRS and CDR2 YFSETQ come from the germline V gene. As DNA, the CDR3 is TGCGCCAGCAGCTTGGCCCGGGCAGGGAGCCCACAAGGGACCCAGTACTTC. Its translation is CASSLARAGSPQGTQYF.

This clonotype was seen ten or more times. DNA for the CDR3: TGTGCCAGCCGGCAGGTAGATAATTCACCCCTCCACTTT. Translating gives CASRQVDNSPLHF. The rearrangement uses TRBV19 and TRBJ1-6, with D hard to call. The CDR3 runs to 13 residues. Germline assignment: CDR1 LNHDA and CDR2 SQIVND (reference sequence). V was pared by 9 bases and J by 5 bases, with 11 bases between.